The TCR beta chain under discussion was sequenced for a study of CD8+ T cells in alopecia areata. The overall study: Tofacitinib therapy took 6 to 18 months; 6 months off drug came after.

Treatment of the sample: oral pan-JAK inhibitor, 5-10 mg twice daily. The ends were cut back, 3 bases at V and 5 bases at J, with 10 bases in the middle. CDR1 is MNHEY and CDR2 is SMNVEV in the germline V gene (reference sequence). CDR3 length equals 13 residues. This clone turned up a few times. Its antigen is as yet unknown. In each case, RNA was isolated and then reverse transcribed into cDNA as the sequencing template. Sequencing used immunoSEQ multiplex PCR; TCRdb keeps in-frame clones, though not all of them. The sample has about 300,000 clones; 58% are singletons. Findings and limits, study-wide: While patients received tofacitinib, many expanded lesional clones remained present in scalp and blood. Sharing of TCR sequences between patients (possibly for HLA-related reasons) was less clear than in mice.

Source: CD4+ T cells sorted from blood, taken at week 24, from a patient treated with tofacitinib. This sequence was found in a human donor with alopecia areata. The V call is TRBV27, the J call TRBJ1-2; unclear D gene. The CDR3 sequence: CASSLGVDYGYTF. Here the CDR3 DNA reads TGTGCCAGCAGTTTGGGAGTGGATTATGGCTACACCTTC.